This TCR beta chain was found in a study of tumor-infiltrating lymphocytes in primary liver carcinoma. On the study more broadly: Patients had primary liver carcinoma treated by surgical resection. Study outcomes and limitations: Tumor-adjacent and tumor-blood pairs overlapped less than tumor region pairs did. A significantly higher top-250-clone fraction was found in tumors than in blood (p = 0.039).

Germline DNA was also extracted, and blood RNA was taken from unsorted whole blood. Enrolled patients were chronically infected with HBV and treatment-naive. This clonotype came up once. As yet, its antigen is unknown. The CDR3 has 13 residues. J was trimmed by 6 bases and V by 6 bases; bases with no gene match: 3. Germline CDR1 ENHRY, CDR2 SYGVKD. Priming with a constant-region primer yielded TCR beta cDNA from about 450 ng total RNA. Generation of the TCR beta libraries relied on three nested multiplex PCR rounds using slightly modified ARM-PCR. The two initial PCR rounds, approximately 10 cycles each, used TRBV1-TRBV30 forward and C-beta reverse primers. A single record per CDR3 protein comes from TCRdb applying MiXCR to the multiplex PCR reads. The sample contains a few hundred thousand distinct CDR3 sequences, about 50% of which appear only once.

This chain uses TRBV10-3 with TRBJ2-7; 12 bases are a match to TRBD2. The clonotype comes from a woman younger than 45 with primary liver carcinoma and hepatitis B virus infection. Material for sequencing was peripheral blood. The CDR3 DNA follows: TGTGCCATCAGACTGACTAGCGGGGGCGAGCAGTACTTC. Translating it yields CAIRLTSGGEQYF.